The next 19 T cell receptor beta chains were all read from a single sample in a study of CD8+ T cells in alopecia areata. The treatment here: oral pan-JAK inhibitor, 5-10 mg twice daily. After isolation, RNA underwent reverse transcription to generate cDNA as the sequencing template. TCRdb's table, derived via immunoSEQ multiplex PCR, lists solely in-frame clones and lacks some. The sample includes approximately 110,000 clones, around 50% of them seen just once. Material: CD8+ T cells sorted from blood, obtained at week 24, from a patient treated with tofacitinib. The receptors originated from a human donor with alopecia areata.

This clone was detected ten times or more. The V and J genes are TRBV20-1 and TRBJ2-1; D not resolved. From germline, CDR1 is DFQATT and CDR2 SNEGSKA (reference sequence). Trimming pared 6 bases from V and 5 bases from J, leaving 5 bases between. This CDR3 contains 10 residues. CDR3 sequence (DNA): TGCAGTGCCCTTCACAATGAGCAGTTCTTC. It encodes CSALHNEQFF.

The chain couples TRBV2 to TRBJ1-6, with D unclear. Trimming left V 8 bases short and J 10 bases short, with 12 bases between. The germline V gene has CDR1 SNHLY and CDR2 FYNNEI. The length of the CDR3 is 12 residues. CDR3: CASWGVDSPLHF. Written as DNA, the CDR3 is TGTGCCAGCTGGGGAGTTGACTCACCCCTCCACTTT.

This chain connects TRBV7-9 to TRBJ2-5, with TRBD2 matching 8 bases. The germline V gene encodes CDR1 SEHNR and CDR2 FQNEAQ (reference sequence). Trimming took 4 bases from V and 5 from J; bases not matched to a gene: 12. The CDR3 extends over 16 amino acids. CDR3 in amino acids: CASSSLTGGPRETQYF. CDR3 DNA: TGTGCCAGCAGCTCCCTGACGGGGGGGCCTAGGGAGACCCAGTACTTC.

This chain links TRBV27 with TRBJ1-2; 8 bases fit TRBD1. Germline V gene sequence: CDR1 MNHEY, CDR2 SMNVEV (reference sequence). CDR3 size: 14 residues. V shed 4 bases, J shed 6 bases, and the junction held 7 bases outside the gene matches. CDR3 bases: TGTGCCAGCAGTTCTGACAGGGGACAAAATGGCTACACCTTC. This translates into CASSSDRGQNGYTF.

This chain joins TRBV29-1 and TRBJ1-2; D uncertain. Germline loops: CDR1 SQVTM, CDR2 ANQGSEA. The V and J ends lost 4 bases and 1 base respectively, with 10 bases between them. The CDR3 spans 13 residues. In DNA form, the CDR3 reads TGCAGCGTTGTAGAAGTGGGTAACTATGGCTACACCTTC. This codes for CSVVEVGNYGYTF.

Only one count was recorded for this clone. The J gene is TRBJ2-7, the V gene TRBV5-6, with D possibly TRBD1 on 5 matching bases. Trimming stripped 1 base from V and 3 bases from J, with 11 bases between. Germline V CDR1 and CDR2: SGHDT, YYEEEE. The CDR3 extends over 14 amino acids. CDR3 loop: CASSLSNRIYEQYF. The DNA of the CDR3 is TGTGCCAGCAGCTTGTCCAACAGGATCTACGAGCAGTACTTC.

V is TRBV5-6 and J is TRBJ1-5; D remains ambiguous. CDR1 is SGHDT and CDR2 is YYEEEE in the germline V gene. V was shortened by 6 bases and J by 9 bases, with 19 bases between the two germline ends. The CDR3 is made up of 14 amino acids. DNA for the CDR3: TGTGCCAGCACCCTGAGGGCAGGTTTGGGGCCCCAGCATTTT. Protein sequence: CASTLRAGLGPQHF.

This clone has only a few counts. The chain combines TRBV18 with TRBJ2-1, with a weak D call TRBD1 (5 bases). This CDR3 spans 14 amino acids. Trimming removed 3 bases at V and 8 bases at J, with 14 bases between. CDR1 and CDR2 (germline): KGHSH, LQKENI. CDR3 amino acids: CASSPLDRVDEQFF. CDR3 DNA: TGTGCCAGCTCACCCCTCGACAGAGTCGATGAGCAGTTCTTC. Full variable domain (outside the CDR3, taken from reference TRBV18 and TRBJ2-1): NAGVMQNPRHLVRRRGQEARLRCSPMKGHSHVYWYRQLPEEGLKFMVYLQKENIIDESGMPKERFSAEFPKEGPSILRIQQVVRGDSAAYFCASSPLDRVDEQFFGPGTRLTVL.

This clone has just a few counts. V usage is TRBV30 and J usage is TRBJ1-5; no definite D call. The CDR3 runs 13 residues. Germline CDR1 reads GTSNPN; CDR2 reads SVGIG (reference sequence). V lost 2 bases, J lost 4 bases, and 9 bases lay in between. The CDR3 nucleotides are TGTGCCTGGAGTACGGACCTTAATCAGCCCCAGCATTTT. It yields the protein CAWSTDLNQPQHF.

The chain links TRBV25-1 to TRBJ1-1; D ambiguous. There are 13 residues in the CDR3. Germline-derived CDR1 and CDR2 are MGHDK and SYGVNS. The V end was cut by 3 bases, the J end by 3 bases, with 8 bases between. The CDR3 DNA reads as TGTGCCAGCAGTGACGTCTCCGACACTGAAGCTTTCTTT. The encoded protein is CASSDVSDTEAFF.

The chain is built from TRBV27 and TRBJ2-1; D gene ambiguous. V lost 9 bases, J lost 2 bases, and 14 bases lay in between. The germline CDR1 and CDR2 sequences are MNHEY and SMNVEV (reference sequence). The CDR3 runs 14 residues. CDR3 protein: CASSLPGPYNEQFF. CDR3 nucleotides: TGTGCCAGTTCTCTACCCGGTCCCTACAATGAGCAGTTCTTC.

This clone was counted between two and nine times. V usage is TRBV7-2 and J usage is TRBJ2-5; 7 nucleotides agree with TRBD1. Trimming at V came to 1 base and at J to 5 bases, leaving 4 bases not matched to a gene. This CDR3 contains 14 residues. The germline CDR1 and CDR2 sequences are SGHTA and FQGNSA. The chain's CDR3 is CASSLGQGFETQYF. In DNA form, the CDR3 reads TGTGCCAGCAGCTTAGGACAGGGTTTTGAGACCCAGTACTTC.

The V and J genes are TRBV20-1 and TRBJ1-2, with D uncertain. The germline gives CDR1 DFQATT, CDR2 SNEGSKA (reference sequence). The V and J ends lost 5 bases and 7 bases respectively, with 8 bases between them. The CDR3 covers 10 residues. CDR3 nucleotide sequence: TGCAGTGCTTCAAATGGTGGCTACACCTTC. Translation: CSASNGGYTF.

The table lists this clone with many counts. The chain employs TRBV7-8 and TRBJ2-7; 7 nucleotides line up with TRBD1. CDR3 length: 15 residues. Germline V gene sequence: CDR1 SGHVS, CDR2 FQNEAQ. V shed 5 bases, J shed 6 bases, and the junction held 13 bases outside the gene matches. The CDR3 here is CASSPTTGVLLEQYF. CDR3 nucleotides: TGTGCCAGCAGCCCGACTACAGGGGTCCTACTCGAGCAGTACTTC.

This chain uses TRBV6-5 with TRBJ1-4, with 7 bases fitting TRBD1. Germline CDR1 is MNHEY and CDR2 is SVGAGI. The CDR3 spans 14 residues. The ends lost 6 bases at V and 7 bases at J; junction bases unmatched: 8. CDR3 bases: TGTGCCAGCAGACCAGGGGGAATTAGTGAAAAACTGTTTTTT. Its protein product is CASRPGGISEKLFF.

The rearrangement uses TRBV30 and TRBJ2-7, with 11 bases fitting TRBD1. CDR1 is GTSNPN and CDR2 is SVGIG in the germline V gene (reference sequence). V was pared by 2 bases and J by 5 bases, with 5 bases of the junction left unmatched. This CDR3 contains 14 residues. The CDR3 is CAWSWGTGGNEQYF. CDR3 nucleotide sequence: TGTGCCTGGAGTTGGGGGACAGGGGGAAACGAGCAGTACTTC.

The CDR3 coding sequence is TGTGCCAGCAGCTGGGACCCAAACAATGAGCAGTTCTTC. Its translation: CASSWDPNNEQFF. The chain has TRBV7-9 and TRBJ2-1; tentatively, D is TRBD1 or TRBD2 (5 bases each). The V end was cut by 4 bases, the J end by 5 bases, with 9 bases between. The CDR3 spans 13 residues. CDR1 is SEHNR, CDR2 FQNEAQ, per germline (reference sequence).

The rearrangement links TRBV6-5 to TRBJ1-1, with a weak D call TRBD1 (5 bases). The V end lost 2 bases, the J end lost 1 base, and 11 bases lay between the germline ends. The CDR3 loop spans 15 amino acids. CDR1 MNHEY and CDR2 SVGAGI come from the germline V gene. The DNA of the CDR3 is TGTGCCAGCAGTTACGGGGCCACGGGGAACACTGAAGCTTTCTTT. Its translation is CASSYGATGNTEAFF.

This chain uses TRBV30 with TRBJ2-1, with a weak D call TRBD2 (5 bases). Trimming took off 6 bases at V and 4 bases at J, with 7 bases between the two ends. The CDR3 is 11 residues long. Germline V lookup: CDR1 GTSNPN, CDR2 SVGIG (reference sequence). CDR3 in DNA: TGTGCCTGCACTAGGTACAATGAGCAGTTCTTC. This codes for CACTRYNEQFF.